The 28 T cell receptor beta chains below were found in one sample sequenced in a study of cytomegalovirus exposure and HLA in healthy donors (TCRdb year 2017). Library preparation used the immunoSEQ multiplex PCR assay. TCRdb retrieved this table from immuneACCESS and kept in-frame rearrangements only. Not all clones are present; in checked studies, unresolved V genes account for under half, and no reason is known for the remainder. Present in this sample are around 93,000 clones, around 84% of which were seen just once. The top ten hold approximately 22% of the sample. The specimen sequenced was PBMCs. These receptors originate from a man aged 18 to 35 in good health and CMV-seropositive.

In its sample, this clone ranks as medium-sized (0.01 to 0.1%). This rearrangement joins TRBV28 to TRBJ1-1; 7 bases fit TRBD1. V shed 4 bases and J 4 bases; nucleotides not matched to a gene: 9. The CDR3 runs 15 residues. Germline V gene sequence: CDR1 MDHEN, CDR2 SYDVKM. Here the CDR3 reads CASSYRGRAGTEAFF. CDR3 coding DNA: TGTGCCAGCAGTTACAGGGGTAGGGCGGGCACTGAAGCTTTCTTT.

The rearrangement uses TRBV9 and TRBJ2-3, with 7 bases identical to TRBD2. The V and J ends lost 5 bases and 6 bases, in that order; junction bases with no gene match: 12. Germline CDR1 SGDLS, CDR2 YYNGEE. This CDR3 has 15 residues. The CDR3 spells CASRVGRSSTDTQYF. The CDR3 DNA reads TGTGCCAGCAGAGTCGGGAGGTCTTCAACCGATACGCAGTATTTT.

CDR3 residues: CASSLQGGTDTQYF. The CDR3 DNA sequence: TGTGCCAGCAGTCTCCAGGGTGGCACAGATACGCAGTATTTT. V is TRBV28 and J is TRBJ2-3; possibly TRBD1 for D (5 bases). The CDR3 is 14 residues long. With 5 bases removed from V and 1 base from J, the gap between germline ends came to 10 bases. Germline CDR1 is MDHEN and CDR2 is SYDVKM. The full variable domain, completed using reference TRBV28 and TRBJ2-3, is DVKVTQSSRYLVKRTGEKVFLECVQDMDHENMFWYRQDPGLGLRLIYFSYDVKMKEKGDIPEGYSVSREKKERFSLILESASTNQTSMYLCASSLQGGTDTQYFGPGTRLTVL.

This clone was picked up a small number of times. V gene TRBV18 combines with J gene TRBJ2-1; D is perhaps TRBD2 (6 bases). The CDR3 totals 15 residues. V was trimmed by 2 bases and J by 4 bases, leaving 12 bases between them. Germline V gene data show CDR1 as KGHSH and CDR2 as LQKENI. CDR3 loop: CASSPADGTYNEQFF. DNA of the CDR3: TGTGCCAGCTCACCAGCGGATGGGACTTACAATGAGCAGTTCTTC.

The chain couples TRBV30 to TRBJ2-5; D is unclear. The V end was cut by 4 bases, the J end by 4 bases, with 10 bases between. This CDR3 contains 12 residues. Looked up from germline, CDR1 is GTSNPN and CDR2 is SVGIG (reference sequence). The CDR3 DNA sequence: TGTGCCTGGACTAACTCTCGAGAGACCCAGTACTTC. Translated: CAWTNSRETQYF.

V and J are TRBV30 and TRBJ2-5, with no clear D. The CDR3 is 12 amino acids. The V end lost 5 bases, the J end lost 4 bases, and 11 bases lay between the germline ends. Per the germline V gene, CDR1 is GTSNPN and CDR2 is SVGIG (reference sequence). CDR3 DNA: TGTGCCTGGCGGTTGTCCGGAGAGACCCAGTACTTC. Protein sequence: CAWRLSGETQYF.

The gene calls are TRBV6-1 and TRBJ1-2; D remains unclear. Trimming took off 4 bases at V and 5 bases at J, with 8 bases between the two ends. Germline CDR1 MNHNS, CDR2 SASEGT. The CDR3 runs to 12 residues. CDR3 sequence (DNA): TGTGCCAGCAGTGTATACGGGTATGGCTACACCTTC. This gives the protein CASSVYGYGYTF.

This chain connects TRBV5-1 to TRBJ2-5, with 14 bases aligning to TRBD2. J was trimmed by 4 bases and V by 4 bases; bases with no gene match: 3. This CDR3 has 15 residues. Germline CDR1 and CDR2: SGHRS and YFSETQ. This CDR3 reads CASSGGLAGVETQYF. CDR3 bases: TGCGCCAGCAGCGGGGGACTAGCGGGAGTAGAGACCCAGTACTTC. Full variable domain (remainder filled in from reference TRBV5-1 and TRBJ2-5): KAGVTQTPRYLIKTRGQQVTLSCSPISGHRSVSWYQQTPGQGLQFLFEYFSETQRNKGNFPGRFSGRQFSNSRSEMNVSTLELGDSALYLCASSGGLAGVETQYFGPGTRLLVL.

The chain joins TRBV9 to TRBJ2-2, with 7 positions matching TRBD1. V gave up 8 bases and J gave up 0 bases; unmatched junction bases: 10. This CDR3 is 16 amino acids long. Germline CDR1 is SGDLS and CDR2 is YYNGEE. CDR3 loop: CASSHTGASNTGELFF. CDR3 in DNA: TGTGCCAGTTCTCACACAGGGGCCTCGAACACCGGGGAGCTGTTTTTT.

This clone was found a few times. CDR3 DNA sequence: TGCGCCAGCAGCGACCAACAGGGGGCCAGAAACACTGAAGCTTTCTTT. This sequence encodes CASSDQQGARNTEAFF. V is TRBV5-1 and J is TRBJ1-1, with TRBD1 identical over 9 bases. J gave up 2 bases and V 4 bases, and 9 bases lay outside the gene matches. Looked up from germline, CDR1 is SGHRS and CDR2 is YFSETQ. The CDR3 loop spans 16 amino acids.

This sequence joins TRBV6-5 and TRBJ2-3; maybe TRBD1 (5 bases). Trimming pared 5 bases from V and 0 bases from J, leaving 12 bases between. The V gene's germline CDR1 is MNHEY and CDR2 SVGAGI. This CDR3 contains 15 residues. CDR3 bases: TGTGCCAGCAGTCCGACAGTATCTAGCACAGATACGCAGTATTTT. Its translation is CASSPTVSSTDTQYF.

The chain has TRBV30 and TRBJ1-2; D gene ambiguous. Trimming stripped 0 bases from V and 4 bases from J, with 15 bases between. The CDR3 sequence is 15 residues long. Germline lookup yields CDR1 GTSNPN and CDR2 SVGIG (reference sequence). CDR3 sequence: CAWSVRGVAFYGYTF. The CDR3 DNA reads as TGTGCCTGGAGTGTACGAGGAGTCGCATTCTATGGCTACACCTTC.

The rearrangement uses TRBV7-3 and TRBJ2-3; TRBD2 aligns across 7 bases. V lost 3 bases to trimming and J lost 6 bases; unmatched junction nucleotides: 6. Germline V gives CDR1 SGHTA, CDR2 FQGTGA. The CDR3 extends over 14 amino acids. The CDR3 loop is CASSFLAVPDTQYF. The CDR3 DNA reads TGTGCCAGCAGCTTTCTAGCGGTCCCCGATACGCAGTATTTT.

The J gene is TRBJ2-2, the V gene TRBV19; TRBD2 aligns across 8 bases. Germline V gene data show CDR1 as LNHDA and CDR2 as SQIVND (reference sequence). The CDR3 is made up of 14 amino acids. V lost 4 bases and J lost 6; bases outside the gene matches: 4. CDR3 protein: CASSTAGGPGELFF. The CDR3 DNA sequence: TGTGCCAGTAGTACCGCGGGAGGCCCCGGGGAGCTGTTTTTT.

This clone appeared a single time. As DNA, the CDR3 is TGTGCCAGCAGCTCAACAGGGTTTCAGCCCCAGCATTTT. This translates into CASSSTGFQPQHF. The V call is TRBV7-8, the J call TRBJ1-5; D might be TRBD1 (6 bases). This CDR3 contains 13 residues. V gave up 4 bases and J gave up 6 bases, with 10 bases separating them. CDR1 and CDR2 from the germline V gene are SGHVS and FQNEAQ.

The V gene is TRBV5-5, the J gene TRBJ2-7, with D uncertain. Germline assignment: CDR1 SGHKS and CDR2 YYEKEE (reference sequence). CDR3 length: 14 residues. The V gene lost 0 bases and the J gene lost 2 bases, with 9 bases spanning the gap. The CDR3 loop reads CASSLERAPYEQYF. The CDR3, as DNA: TGTGCCAGCAGCTTGGAAAGAGCCCCCTACGAGCAGTACTTC. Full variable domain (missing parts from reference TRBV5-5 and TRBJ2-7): DAGVTQSPTHLIKTRGQQVTLRCSPISGHKSVSWYQQVLGQGPQFIFQYYEKEERGRGNFPDRFSARQFPNYSSELNVNALLLGDSALYLCASSLERAPYEQYFGPGTRLTVT.

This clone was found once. This CDR3 reads CASSLGTLFGRSGELFF. The CDR3, as DNA: TGTGCCAGCAGCTTAGGGACCTTGTTCGGGAGGTCAGGGGAGCTGTTTTTT. The chain combines TRBV7-9 with TRBJ2-2; 7 bases are a match to TRBD2. Per the germline V gene, CDR1 is SEHNR and CDR2 is FQNEAQ (reference sequence). J was trimmed by 8 bases and V by 1 base; bases with no gene match: 13. The CDR3 extends over 17 amino acids.

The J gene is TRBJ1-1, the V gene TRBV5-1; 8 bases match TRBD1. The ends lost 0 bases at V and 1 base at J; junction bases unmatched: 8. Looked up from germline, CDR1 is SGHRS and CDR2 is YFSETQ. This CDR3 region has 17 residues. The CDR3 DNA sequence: TGCGCCAGCAGCTTGGGGCAGGGGGCCCGTCGGAACACTGAAGCTTTCTTT. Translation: CASSLGQGARRNTEAFF.

CDR3 DNA sequence: TGCGCCAGCAGCCAACTAAATAGCGGTTGGAGCTACGAGCAGTACTTC. It is translated as CASSQLNSGWSYEQYF. J is TRBJ2-7 and V is TRBV4-1; tentative D call: TRBD2 (6 bases). Germline lookup yields CDR1 MGHRA and CDR2 YSYEKL. CDR3 size: 16 residues. The germline V and J ends were trimmed by 2 bases and 3 bases, with 17 bases remaining between them.

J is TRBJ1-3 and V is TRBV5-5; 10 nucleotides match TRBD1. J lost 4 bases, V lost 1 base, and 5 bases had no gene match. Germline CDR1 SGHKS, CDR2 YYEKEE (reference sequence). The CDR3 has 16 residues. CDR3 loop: CASSLLDRGPGNTIYF. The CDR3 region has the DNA TGTGCCAGCAGCTTGCTCGACAGGGGGCCGGGAAACACCATATATTTT.

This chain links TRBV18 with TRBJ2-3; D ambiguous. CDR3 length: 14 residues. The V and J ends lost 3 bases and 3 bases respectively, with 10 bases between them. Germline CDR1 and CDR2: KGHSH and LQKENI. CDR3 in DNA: TGTGCCAGCTCACCGAACCCTACTACAGATACGCAGTATTTT. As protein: CASSPNPTTDTQYF.

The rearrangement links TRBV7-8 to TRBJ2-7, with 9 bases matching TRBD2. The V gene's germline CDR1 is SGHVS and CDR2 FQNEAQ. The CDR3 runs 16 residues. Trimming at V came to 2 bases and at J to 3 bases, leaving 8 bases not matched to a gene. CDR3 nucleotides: TGTGCCAGCAGCTTATCCCGGACTAGCGACCTCTACGAGCAGTACTTC. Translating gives CASSLSRTSDLYEQYF. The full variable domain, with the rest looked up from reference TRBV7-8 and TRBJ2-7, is GAGVSQSPRYKVAKRGQDVALRCDPISGHVSLFWYQQALGQGPEFLTYFQNEAQLDKSGLPSDRFFAERPEGSVSTLKIQRTQQEDSAVYLCASSLSRTSDLYEQYFGPGTRLTVT.

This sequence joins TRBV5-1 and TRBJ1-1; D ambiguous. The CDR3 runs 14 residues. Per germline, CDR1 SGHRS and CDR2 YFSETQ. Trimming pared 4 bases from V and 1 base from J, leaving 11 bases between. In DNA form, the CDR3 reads TGCGCCAGCAGCGTGTCAACAGCGAACACTGAAGCTTTCTTT. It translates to CASSVSTANTEAFF.

CDR3 sequence reads: CASSIVFGGTLDEQYF. Here the CDR3 DNA reads TGTGCCAGTAGTATAGTGTTTGGGGGGACTCTCGACGAGCAGTACTTC. The V and J genes are TRBV19 and TRBJ2-7; possibly TRBD2 for D (6 bases). The germline V gene has CDR1 LNHDA and CDR2 SQIVND (reference sequence). CDR3 length: 16 amino acids. The V gene lost 1 base and the J gene lost 5 bases, with 18 bases spanning the gap. Using reference TRBV19 and TRBJ2-7 for the parts outside the CDR3, the full variable domain is DGGITQSPKYLFRKEGQNVTLSCEQNLNHDAMYWYRQDPGQGLRLIYYSQIVNDFQKGDIAEGYSVSREKKESFPLTVTSAQKNPTAFYLCASSIVFGGTLDEQYFGPGTRLTVT.

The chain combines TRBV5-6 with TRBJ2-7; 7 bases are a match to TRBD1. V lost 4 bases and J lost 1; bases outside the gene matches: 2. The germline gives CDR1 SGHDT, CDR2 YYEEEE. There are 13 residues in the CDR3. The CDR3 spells CASSVTGSYEQYV. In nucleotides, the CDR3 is TGTGCCAGCAGCGTGACAGGGTCCTACGAGCAGTACGTC.

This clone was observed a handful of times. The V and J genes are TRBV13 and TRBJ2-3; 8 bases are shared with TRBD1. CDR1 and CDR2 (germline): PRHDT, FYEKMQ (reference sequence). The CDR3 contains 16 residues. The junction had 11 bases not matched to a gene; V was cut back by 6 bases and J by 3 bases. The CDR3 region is CASSPTRQGQTDTQYF. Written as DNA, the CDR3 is TGTGCCAGCAGTCCAACCCGACAGGGGCAAACAGATACGCAGTATTTT.

The chain's CDR3 is CASSVSGRADTQYF. In DNA, the CDR3 is TGTGCCAGCAGCGTTAGCGGGAGGGCAGATACGCAGTATTTT. The J gene is TRBJ2-3, the V gene TRBV9; 11 bases agree with TRBD2. With 2 bases clipped from V and 4 bases from J, the junction kept 0 bases outside the gene matches. CDR3 length: 14 amino acids. Germline values: CDR1 SGDLS, CDR2 YYNGEE.

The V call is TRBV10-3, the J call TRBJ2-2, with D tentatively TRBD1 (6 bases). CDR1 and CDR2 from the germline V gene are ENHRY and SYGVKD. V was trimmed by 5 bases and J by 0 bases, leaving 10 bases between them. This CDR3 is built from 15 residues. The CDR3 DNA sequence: TGTGCCATCAGTACAGGGAACGCGAACACCGGGGAGCTGTTTTTT. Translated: CAISTGNANTGELFF.